The next 28 T cell receptor beta chains were all read from a single sample in a study of blood T cell repertoires in COVID-19. TCRdb keeps only in-frame clones here, not all; method: immunoSEQ multiplex PCR. The sample has approximately 200,000 clones; approximately 80% are singletons. The specimen sequenced was PBMCs or T cells enriched from blood (not recorded which). All receptors derive from a man aged 55 to 70 who had recovered from COVID-19.

V and J are TRBV27 and TRBJ1-6, with a possible D match to TRBD1 (6 bases). V lost 3 bases and J 14 bases, leaving 14 bases between the germline ends. Germline CDR1 and CDR2: MNHEY and SMNVEV (reference sequence). This CDR3 comprises 13 residues. The CDR3: CASSFSGGLTLHF. CDR3 DNA sequence: TGTGCCAGCAGTTTCTCCGGGGGGCTTACCCTCCACTTT.

The rearrangement uses TRBV7-2 and TRBJ2-1, with 10 bases fitting TRBD2. The junction had 4 bases not matched to a gene; V was cut back by 5 bases and J by 0 bases. The germline V gene encodes CDR1 SGHTA and CDR2 FQGNSA. The CDR3 has 16 amino acids. CDR3: CASSPQRGGSYNEQFF. CDR3 in DNA: TGTGCCAGCAGCCCCCAGCGGGGGGGCTCCTACAATGAGCAGTTCTTC.

The J gene is TRBJ1-5, the V gene TRBV6-2 or TRBV6-3; no firm D call. V lost 0 bases, J lost 3 bases, and 18 bases lay in between. Germline V lookup: CDR1 MNHEY, CDR2 SVGEGT. The CDR3 sequence is 18 residues long. The CDR3 protein is CASSYSNLIPAANQPQHF. The CDR3 DNA is TGTGCCAGCAGTTACTCCAATTTGATTCCGGCGGCCAATCAGCCCCAGCATTTT.

V and J are TRBV5-1 and TRBJ2-1; TRBD2 matches at 14 bases. V gave up 2 bases and J gave up 5 bases; unmatched junction bases: 6. Germline lookup yields CDR1 SGHRS and CDR2 YFSETQ. The CDR3 consists of 17 residues. Written as DNA, the CDR3 is TGCGCCAGCAGCTTATCCCCGGGACTAGCGGGGGACAATGAGCAGTTCTTC. It encodes CASSLSPGLAGDNEQFF. Together with reference TRBV5-1 and TRBJ2-1, the CDR3 gives the full variable domain: KAGVTQTPRYLIKTRGQQVTLSCSPISGHRSVSWYQQTPGQGLQFLFEYFSETQRNKGNFPGRFSGRQFSNSRSEMNVSTLELGDSALYLCASSLSPGLAGDNEQFFGPGTRLTVL.

The rearrangement joins TRBV5-6 to TRBJ1-2, with D maybe TRBD1 (5 bases). Trimming removed 4 bases at V and 4 bases at J, with 8 bases between. Germline CDR1 and CDR2: SGHDT and YYEEEE. The CDR3 loop spans 12 amino acids. Here the CDR3 reads CASSTDIYGYTF. Written as DNA, the CDR3 is TGTGCCAGCAGCACGGACATCTATGGCTACACCTTC.

The J gene is TRBJ1-6, the V gene TRBV21-1; the table gives TRBD1 as D, unverified against the DNA. TRBV21-1 is a pseudogene locus. The length of the CDR3 is 16 residues. The CDR3 sequence is CASSKTGSSYNSPLHF. The CDR3 DNA reads as TGTGCCAGCAGCAAAACAGGGAGCTCCTATAATTCACCCCTCCACTTT.

The rearrangement links TRBV7-9 to TRBJ1-2, with D maybe TRBD1 (5 bases). V lost 0 bases to trimming and J lost 8 bases, with 13 bases between them. Looked up from germline, CDR1 is SEHNR and CDR2 is FQNEAQ (reference sequence). The CDR3 has 14 amino acids. CDR3 DNA: TGTGCCAGCAGCTTAGCGGCAGGGTTGGGCGGCTACACCTTC. Translation gives CASSLAAGLGGYTF.

This chain joins TRBV13 and TRBJ2-2, with D maybe TRBD2 (6 bases). The germline V gene has CDR1 PRHDT and CDR2 FYEKMQ (reference sequence). CDR3 length: 18 amino acids. V gave up 5 bases and J gave up 1 base, with 20 bases separating them. CDR3 sequence (DNA): TGTGCCAGCAGCCTATACCCCAGTTTCGGGGGGAACACCGGGGAGCTGTTTTTT. It codes for CASSLYPSFGGNTGELFF.

The chain links TRBV6-5 to TRBJ1-5; D ambiguous. The CDR3 is 14 residues long. The germline gives CDR1 MNHEY, CDR2 SVGAGI. V shed 6 bases and J shed 2 bases, with 11 bases lying between them. The CDR3 is CASSRVMGNQPQHF. For the CDR3, the DNA is TGTGCCAGCAGCCGGGTTATGGGCAATCAGCCCCAGCATTTT.

The genes are TRBV19 and TRBJ2-7, with 7 bases matching TRBD2. Germline V CDR1 and CDR2: LNHDA, SQIVND (reference sequence). This CDR3 has 15 residues. Trimming removed 3 bases from V and 6 bases from J; junction bases left unmatched: 11. CDR3 coding DNA: TGTGCCAGTAGTATGCGGGGGAGAGGGTTCTCCGAGCAGTACTTC. It is translated as CASSMRGRGFSEQYF.

This clone showed up just a few times. In DNA, the CDR3 is TGCGCCAGCAGCTTGATAGTCGACACTGAAGCTTTCTTT. This gives the protein CASSLIVDTEAFF. The chain combines TRBV5-1 with TRBJ1-1, with no clear D. Per the germline V gene, CDR1 is SGHRS and CDR2 is YFSETQ. V was trimmed by 1 base and J by 3 bases, leaving 7 bases between them. This CDR3 has 13 amino acids.

The chain is built from TRBV3-1 (or the pseudogene TRBV3-2) and TRBJ1-6, with 7 positions matching TRBD1. V gave up 3 bases and J gave up 6 bases; unmatched junction bases: 2. Germline values: CDR1 LGHDT, CDR2 YNNKEL (reference sequence). The CDR3 consists of 14 residues. The CDR3 DNA reads as TGTGCCAGCAGCCAGGGACAGATTAATTCACCCCTCCACTTT. This encodes CASSQGQINSPLHF.

The rearrangement joins TRBV2 to TRBJ2-7; a weak D match, TRBD1 (6 bases). CDR1 SNHLY and CDR2 FYNNEI come from the germline V gene. The CDR3 has 14 residues. The germline V and J ends were trimmed by 6 bases and 2 bases, with 14 bases remaining between them. The CDR3 is CASSEQGSAYEQYF. CDR3 coding DNA: TGTGCCAGCAGCGAACAGGGATCGGCCTACGAGCAGTACTTC. Using reference TRBV2 and TRBJ2-7 for the parts outside the CDR3, the full variable domain is EPEVTQTPSHQVTQMGQEVILRCVPISNHLYFYWYRQILGQKVEFLVSFYNNEISEKSEIFDDQFSVERPDGSNFTLKIRSTKLEDSAMYFCASSEQGSAYEQYFGPGTRLTVT.

This chain connects TRBV9 to TRBJ2-7; 7 nucleotides match TRBD1. This CDR3 comprises 14 residues. Germline V gene data show CDR1 as SGDLS and CDR2 as YYNGEE. J gave up 6 bases and V 3 bases, and 9 bases lay outside the gene matches. This CDR3 is CASSDTGDRGEQYF. CDR3 DNA sequence: TGTGCCAGCAGCGATACAGGGGATCGGGGCGAGCAGTACTTC.

J is TRBJ2-2 and V is TRBV7-9; TRBD1 aligns across 8 bases. Germline CDR1 SEHNR, CDR2 FQNEAQ (reference sequence). V was pared by 2 bases and J by 3 bases, with 5 bases of the junction left unmatched. The CDR3 has 16 residues. The CDR3 region has the DNA TGTGCCAGCAGCTTACTAGCAGGGGGCGACACCGGGGAGCTGTTTTTT. Encoded protein: CASSLLAGGDTGELFF.

The chain couples TRBV2 to TRBJ1-6, with D uncertain. The germline V and J ends were trimmed by 6 bases and 6 bases, with 9 bases remaining between them. Germline values: CDR1 SNHLY, CDR2 FYNNEI. The CDR3 has 13 residues. CDR3 in amino acids: CASRTGFNSPLHF. For the CDR3, the DNA is TGTGCCAGCAGGACCGGGTTTAATTCACCCCTCCACTTT.

This clone was seen only once. The chain links TRBV7-9 to TRBJ1-1; TRBD1 might be the D (6 bases). The CDR3 is 16 amino acids. CDR1 SEHNR and CDR2 FQNEAQ come from the germline V gene (reference sequence). V lost 2 bases and J 1 base, leaving 14 bases between the germline ends. In DNA form, the CDR3 reads TGTGCCAGCAGCTTAAGAGGGGGGGATAGGAACACTGAAGCTTTCTTT. This encodes CASSLRGGDRNTEAFF.

A note on this clone: The junction departs from germline at one end; a sequencing error may be responsible. V is TRBV7-7 and J is TRBJ2-5; TRBD1 matches 9 bases. The CDR3 length is 16 residues. In germline, CDR1 is SSHAT, CDR2 FNYEAQ (reference sequence). CDR3 residues: CASSPLRDRDEETQYF. The DNA of the CDR3 is TGTGCTAGCAGCCCCCTAAGGGACAGGGATGAAGAGACCCAGTACTTC.

In DNA form, the CDR3 reads TGTGCCATCAGTGACCGATCGGGGGACTCCTACAATGAGCAGTTCTTC. Encoded protein: CAISDRSGDSYNEQFF. The chain carries TRBV10-3 and TRBJ2-1; the D gene is possibly TRBD2 (6 bases). This CDR3 has 16 residues. CDR1 ENHRY and CDR2 SYGVKD come from the germline V gene. Trimming left V 3 bases short and J 0 bases short, with 12 bases between.

This rearrangement joins TRBV11-2 to TRBJ2-3; 10 bases match TRBD2. CDR3 length equals 17 residues. Germline trimming cut 2 bases from V and 0 bases from J; bases unmatched to any gene: 5. Germline CDR1 reads SGHAT; CDR2 reads FQNNGV. The CDR3 bases are TGTGCCAGCAGCTTATGGTCTAGCGGGGGCAGCACAGATACGCAGTATTTT. This translates into CASSLWSSGGSTDTQYF.

This clone was seen once. The J gene is TRBJ2-1, the V gene TRBV9; no firm D call. Germline CDR1 and CDR2: SGDLS and YYNGEE. This CDR3 is built from 16 residues. Trimming pared 0 bases from V and 7 bases from J, leaving 17 bases between. The CDR3 DNA follows: TGTGCCAGCAGCGTAGTTCCCCAGCCTAGGCGTAATGAGCAGTTCTTC. Protein sequence: CASSVVPQPRRNEQFF.

This clone has a handful of counts. The chain combines TRBV3-1 (or the pseudogene TRBV3-2) with TRBJ2-2, with 7 positions matching TRBD1. The CDR3 sequence is 16 residues long. V shed 0 bases, J shed 5 bases, and the junction held 6 bases outside the gene matches. Germline CDR1 reads LGHDT; CDR2 reads YNNKEL (reference sequence). The CDR3 coding sequence is TGTGCCAGCAGCCAAGATGGGGGACAGCTTACCGGGGAGCTGTTTTTT. Translated: CASSQDGGQLTGELFF.

In this sample, this clone turned up once. The rearrangement joins TRBV5-1 to TRBJ2-7; TRBD2 aligns across 7 bases. The ends lost 0 bases at V and 2 bases at J; junction bases unmatched: 5. This CDR3 region has 15 residues. Germline CDR1 and CDR2: SGHRS and YFSETQ. For the CDR3, the DNA is TGCGCCAGCAGCTTGGAGGCGGGGACTACCTACGAGCAGTACTTC. Amino acid sequence: CASSLEAGTTYEQYF.

This chain connects TRBV5-1 to TRBJ2-5; possibly TRBD2 for D (6 bases). The V end was cut by 5 bases, the J end by 2 bases, with 13 bases between. CDR3 length: 14 amino acids. Germline V gives CDR1 SGHRS, CDR2 YFSETQ. CDR3 sequence: CASRTPGLQETQYF. For the CDR3, the DNA is TGCGCCAGCAGAACCCCGGGACTTCAAGAGACCCAGTACTTC.

The genes are TRBV7-2 and TRBJ2-1; a possible D gene is TRBD1 (5 bases). V dropped 1 base and J dropped 10 bases, with 11 bases sitting between them. Germline V gene lookup returns CDR1 SGHTA and CDR2 FQGNSA. CDR3 length: 13 residues. CDR3 in amino acids: CASSLGGQGEQFF. CDR3 DNA: TGTGCCAGCAGCTTAGGGGGCCAGGGCGAGCAGTTCTTC. The complete variable domain, with remaining parts taken from reference TRBV7-2 and TRBJ2-1, reads GAGVSQSPSNKVTEKGKDVELRCDPISGHTALYWYRQSLGQGLEFLIYFQGNSAPDKSGLPSDRFSAERTGGSVSTLTIQRTQQEDSAVYLCASSLGGQGEQFFGPGTRLTVL.

The chain joins TRBV7-2 to TRBJ1-3; 7 bases match TRBD1. Germline V gene data show CDR1 as SGHTA and CDR2 as FQGNSA. The V gene end was trimmed by 2 bases and the J gene end by 2 bases; junction bases not matched to a gene: 3. The CDR3 spans 15 residues. In nucleotides, the CDR3 is TGTGCCAGCAGCTTATTCGGGACAGCTGGAAACACCATATATTTT. Translated, it gives CASSLFGTAGNTIYF.

This clone showed up just a few times. This sequence joins TRBV18 and TRBJ2-7; 11 bases line up with TRBD1. The CDR3 is 14 residues long. Per the germline V gene, CDR1 is KGHSH and CDR2 is LQKENI. V was pared by 4 bases and J by 3 bases, with 2 bases of the junction left unmatched. Written as DNA, the CDR3 is TGTGCCAGCTCACAGGGACAGGGGGGCTACGAGCAGTACTTC. This codes for CASSQGQGGYEQYF.

The rearrangement joins TRBV2 to TRBJ2-7; 9 bases align to TRBD1. Unmatched junction bases numbered 16, after V lost 6 bases and J lost 4 bases. The CDR3 is 17 amino acids. Looked up from germline, CDR1 is SNHLY and CDR2 is FYNNEI. The CDR3 is CASRLIPGQGIQYEQYF. The CDR3 DNA reads as TGTGCCAGCAGACTCATACCGGGACAGGGAATCCAATACGAGCAGTACTTC.